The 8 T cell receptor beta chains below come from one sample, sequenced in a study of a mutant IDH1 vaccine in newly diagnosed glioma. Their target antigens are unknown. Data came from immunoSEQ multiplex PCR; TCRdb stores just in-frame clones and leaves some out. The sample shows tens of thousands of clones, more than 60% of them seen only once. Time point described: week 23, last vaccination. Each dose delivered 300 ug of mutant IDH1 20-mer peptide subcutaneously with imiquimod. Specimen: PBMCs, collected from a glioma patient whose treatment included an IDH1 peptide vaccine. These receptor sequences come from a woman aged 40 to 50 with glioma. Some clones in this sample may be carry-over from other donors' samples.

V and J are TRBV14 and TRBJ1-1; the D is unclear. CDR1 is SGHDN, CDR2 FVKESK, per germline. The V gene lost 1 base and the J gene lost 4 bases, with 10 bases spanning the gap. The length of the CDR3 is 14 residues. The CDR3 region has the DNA TGTGCCAGCAGCCAAGTTAAGGTATTCACTGAAGCTTTCTTT. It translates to CASSQVKVFTEAFF.

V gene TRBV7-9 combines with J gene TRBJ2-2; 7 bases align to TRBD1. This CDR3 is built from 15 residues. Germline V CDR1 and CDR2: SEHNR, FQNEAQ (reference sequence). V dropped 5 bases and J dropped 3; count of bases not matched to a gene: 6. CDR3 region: CASSKHRGDTGELFF. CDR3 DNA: TGTGCCAGCAGCAAGCACAGGGGCGACACCGGGGAGCTGTTTTTT.

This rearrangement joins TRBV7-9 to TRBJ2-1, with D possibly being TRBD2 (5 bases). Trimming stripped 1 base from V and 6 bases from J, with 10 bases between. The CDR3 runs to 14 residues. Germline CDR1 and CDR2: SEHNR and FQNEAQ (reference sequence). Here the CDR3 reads CASSLGASFNEQFF. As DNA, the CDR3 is TGTGCCAGCAGCTTAGGAGCTAGCTTCAATGAGCAGTTCTTC.

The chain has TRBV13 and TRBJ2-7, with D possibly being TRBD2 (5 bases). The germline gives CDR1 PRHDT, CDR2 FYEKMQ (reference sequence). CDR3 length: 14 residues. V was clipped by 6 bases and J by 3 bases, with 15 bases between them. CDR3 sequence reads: CASRDFQVGYEQYF. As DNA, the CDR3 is TGTGCCAGCAGGGACTTCCAGGTGGGCTACGAGCAGTACTTC.

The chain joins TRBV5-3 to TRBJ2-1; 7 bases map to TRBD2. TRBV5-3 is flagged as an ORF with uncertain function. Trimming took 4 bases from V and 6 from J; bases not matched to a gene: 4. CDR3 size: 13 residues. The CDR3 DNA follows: TGTGCCAGAAGCGGGAGCGGGGTCAATGAGCAGTTCTTC. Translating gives CARSGSGVNEQFF.

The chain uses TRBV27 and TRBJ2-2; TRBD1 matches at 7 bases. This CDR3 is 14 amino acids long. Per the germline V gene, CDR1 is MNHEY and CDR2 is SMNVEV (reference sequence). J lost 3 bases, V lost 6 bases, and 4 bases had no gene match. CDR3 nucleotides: TGTGCCAGCAGCCCAGGGGGTTACACCGGGGAGCTGTTTTTT. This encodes CASSPGGYTGELFF.

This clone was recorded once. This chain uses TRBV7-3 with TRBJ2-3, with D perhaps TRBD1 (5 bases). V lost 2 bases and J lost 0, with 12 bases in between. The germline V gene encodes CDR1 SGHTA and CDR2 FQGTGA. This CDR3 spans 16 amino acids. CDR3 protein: CASSLGAHYSTDTQYF. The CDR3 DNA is TGTGCCAGCAGCTTAGGGGCCCATTATAGCACAGATACGCAGTATTTT.

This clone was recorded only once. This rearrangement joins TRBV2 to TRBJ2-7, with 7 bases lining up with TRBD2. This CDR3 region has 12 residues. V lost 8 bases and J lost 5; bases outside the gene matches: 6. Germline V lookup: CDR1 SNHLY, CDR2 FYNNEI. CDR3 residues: CASSGLRHEQYF. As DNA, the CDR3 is TGTGCCAGCTCGGGACTACGGCACGAGCAGTACTTC.